Listed here are 13 T cell receptor beta chains from one sample, sequenced in a study of T cell repertoires in ileal Crohn's disease. Time point here: neoterminal ileum biopsy at postoperative endoscopy, about 6 months after surgery. Data came from immunoSEQ multiplex PCR; TCRdb stores just in-frame clones and leaves some out. This repertoire shows over 10,000 clones, approximately 80% found once; its top ten account for roughly 17%. The sequenced sample was ileal tissue. Receptors were obtained from an adult with Crohn's disease.

The J gene is TRBJ2-2, the V gene TRBV2; D not resolved. The CDR3 length is 14 residues. Germline assignment: CDR1 SNHLY and CDR2 FYNNEI. V was clipped by 1 base and J by 4 bases, with 7 bases between them. The CDR3 DNA sequence: TGTGCCAGCAGTGAAGTAGCTGGCACCGGGGAGCTGTTTTTT. Translated: CASSEVAGTGELFF.

The table lists this clone with a few counts. The chain has TRBV4-1 and TRBJ2-1, with 7 bases fitting TRBD2. In germline, CDR1 is MGHRA, CDR2 YSYEKL. The length of the CDR3 is 16 residues. The trim removed 0 bases at V and 4 bases at J, leaving 6 bases unmatched. The CDR3 loop reads CASSQEKSGTYNEQFF. Written as DNA, the CDR3 is TGCGCCAGCAGCCAAGAAAAGAGCGGGACGTACAATGAGCAGTTCTTC.

The chain couples TRBV18 to TRBJ2-7, with 9 nucleotides matching TRBD2. J gave up 1 base and V 3 bases, and 10 bases lay outside the gene matches. This CDR3 contains 17 residues. CDR1 and CDR2 (germline): KGHSH, LQKENI. Here the CDR3 DNA reads TGTGCCAGCTCACCGAGGGTAGCGGGGGATCGGTCCTACGAGCAGTACTTC. Translation: CASSPRVAGDRSYEQYF. The full variable domain, its missing parts supplied by reference TRBV18 and TRBJ2-7, is NAGVMQNPRHLVRRRGQEARLRCSPMKGHSHVYWYRQLPEEGLKFMVYLQKENIIDESGMPKERFSAEFPKEGPSILRIQQVVRGDSAAYFCASSPRVAGDRSYEQYFGPGTRLTVT.

The chain couples TRBV19 to TRBJ2-5; TRBD1 matches 11 bases. The CDR3 spans 15 residues. V trimming: 3 bases; J trimming: 5 bases; junction bases outside the gene matches: 5. From germline, CDR1 is LNHDA and CDR2 SQIVND (reference sequence). The CDR3 reads CASSIGGQGEETQYF. The CDR3 DNA is TGTGCCAGTAGTATCGGGGGACAGGGGGAGGAGACCCAGTACTTC.

This CDR3 is CASTPRTGSLNTEAFF. The CDR3 region has the DNA TGTGCCAGCACCCCGAGGACAGGGAGCCTGAACACTGAAGCTTTCTTT. This sequence joins TRBV2 and TRBJ1-1, with TRBD1 identical over 8 bases. CDR1 is SNHLY and CDR2 is FYNNEI in the germline V gene. V lost 7 bases, J lost 0 bases, and 10 bases stayed unmatched. This CDR3 region has 16 residues.

The chain is built from TRBV27 and TRBJ1-5; weak D call: TRBD1 (6 bases). The germline V gene encodes CDR1 MNHEY and CDR2 SMNVEV (reference sequence). With 3 bases removed from V and 2 bases from J, the gap between germline ends came to 14 bases. The CDR3 is 16 amino acids. CDR3 sequence reads: CASSFQGGEGNQPQHF. The DNA of the CDR3 is TGTGCCAGCAGTTTTCAAGGGGGTGAGGGCAATCAGCCCCAGCATTTT.

This chain uses TRBV4-3 with TRBJ1-5; the match to TRBD1 covers 9 bases. With V trimmed by 5 bases and J by 3 bases, 5 bases remained unmatched. CDR3 size: 15 residues. The germline V gene has CDR1 LGHNA and CDR2 YSLEER. As DNA, the CDR3 is TGCGCCAGCAGCTCAGACAGGGGGTTCAATCAGCCCCAGCATTTT. Protein product: CASSSDRGFNQPQHF.

The CDR3 here is CASSPGSGPYGYTF. For the CDR3, the DNA is TGTGCCAGCAGCCCGGGGTCAGGTCCCTATGGCTACACCTTC. The chain recombines TRBV7-2 with TRBJ1-2; D gene unclear. This CDR3 contains 14 residues. Trimming took 5 bases from V and 4 from J, leaving 14 bases between them. Germline V gene sequence: CDR1 SGHTA, CDR2 FQGNSA. Full variable domain (rest looked up from reference TRBV7-2 and TRBJ1-2): GAGVSQSPSNKVTEKGKDVELRCDPISGHTALYWYRQSLGQGLEFLIYFQGNSAPDKSGLPSDRFSAERTGGSVSTLTIQRTQQEDSAVYLCASSPGSGPYGYTFGSGTRLTVV.

The chain employs TRBV28 and TRBJ2-5; 7 bases are a match to TRBD1. The CDR3 is 14 residues long. V was pared by 4 bases and J by 3 bases, with 5 bases of the junction left unmatched. The germline V gene encodes CDR1 MDHEN and CDR2 SYDVKM. The CDR3 here is CASSSTGREETQYF. DNA of the CDR3: TGTGCCAGCAGTTCGACAGGGCGGGAAGAGACCCAGTACTTC.

The V and J genes are TRBV29-1 and TRBJ2-5; TRBD1 aligns across 8 bases. The CDR3 consists of 13 residues. Unmatched junction bases numbered 9, after V lost 8 bases and J lost 4 bases. Germline V gene data show CDR1 as SQVTM and CDR2 as ANQGSEA. The CDR3 loop reads CSIRQGSGETQYF. The CDR3 nucleotides are TGCAGCATCCGACAGGGGTCGGGAGAGACCCAGTACTTC.

The chain recombines TRBV7-9 with TRBJ2-1; 12 bases match TRBD1. The CDR3 has 15 amino acids. Trimming at V came to 5 bases and at J to 8 bases, leaving 7 bases not matched to a gene. CDR1 is SEHNR, CDR2 FQNEAQ, per germline (reference sequence). For the CDR3, the DNA is TGTGCCAGCAGCCCCGGGACAGGGGGCAGCTATGAGCAGTTCTTC. Translating it yields CASSPGTGGSYEQFF.

The CDR3 sequence: CASSLGLAGNKDTQYF. DNA of the CDR3: TGCGCCAGCAGCTTGGGACTAGCGGGAAATAAAGATACGCAGTATTTT. The genes are TRBV5-1 and TRBJ2-3; 11 nucleotides agree with TRBD2. V was clipped by 0 bases and J by 5 bases; unmatched bases: 5. Germline CDR1 SGHRS, CDR2 YFSETQ. The length of the CDR3 is 16 residues.

J is TRBJ2-3 and V is TRBV5-1; 9 nucleotides match TRBD1. This CDR3 spans 15 amino acids. Germline V gene lookup returns CDR1 SGHRS and CDR2 YFSETQ. V lost 3 bases to trimming and J lost 10 bases; unmatched junction nucleotides: 12. The CDR3 reads CASSSGPEQGASQYF. CDR3 nucleotide sequence: TGCGCCAGCAGCTCGGGTCCGGAACAGGGGGCTTCGCAGTATTTT.